These 30 T cell receptor beta chains share one sample of origin, sequenced in a study of blood T cell repertoires in COVID-19. Profiling relied on immunoSEQ multiplex PCR, and the TCRdb table lists in-frame clones only, not all of them. The sample records 150,000 to 200,000 clones, 60% to 80% being singletons. Specimen: peripheral blood. The receptors stem from a woman in her 70s with acute or convalescent COVID-19.

J is TRBJ2-1 and V is TRBV12-5; D possibly corresponds to TRBD2 (6 bases). The germline gives CDR1 LGHNT, CDR2 FRNRAP. The CDR3 has 15 residues. V gave up 1 base and J gave up 4 bases, with 11 bases separating them. CDR3 DNA: TGTGCTAGTGGTTTGGGCAGGGCGGGGTACAATGAGCAGTTCTTC. It yields the protein CASGLGRAGYNEQFF.

The chain couples TRBV3-1 (or the pseudogene TRBV3-2) to TRBJ1-5; unclear D gene. This CDR3 contains 15 residues. Between the trimmed V and J ends, which lost 4 bases and 2 bases, there was a span of 12 bases. Germline CDR1 reads LGHDT; CDR2 reads YNNKEL (reference sequence). CDR3 coding DNA: TGTGCCAGCAGCCGAAGACTCTCGGGCAATCAGCCCCAGCATTTT. Its protein is CASSRRLSGNQPQHF.

The chain recombines TRBV2 with TRBJ1-6, with D hard to call. Trimming took 1 base from V and 7 from J, leaving 8 bases between them. The CDR3 has 14 residues. CDR1 SNHLY and CDR2 FYNNEI come from the germline V gene. This CDR3 is CASSEGEGNSPLHF. The CDR3 DNA reads as TGTGCCAGCAGTGAAGGGGAGGGAAATTCACCCCTCCACTTT.

A few counts support this clone. The rearrangement joins TRBV5-1 to TRBJ2-5, with D tentatively TRBD2 (6 bases). There are 16 residues in the CDR3. Deletions cut 1 base from V and 5 bases from J, with 18 bases between. Germline CDR1 and CDR2: SGHRS and YFSETQ. The DNA for the CDR3 is TGCGCCAGCAGCTTGAATGGGCGGGGAGCATCGGAGACCCAGTACTTC. This sequence encodes CASSLNGRGASETQYF.

The chain couples TRBV2 to TRBJ1-2, with D uncertain. The CDR3 has 15 residues. The V gene lost 7 bases and the J gene lost 4 bases, with 19 bases spanning the gap. Per germline, CDR1 SNHLY and CDR2 FYNNEI. CDR3 sequence (DNA): TGTGCCAGCACTACCCGGTCTACCCAGGTCTATGGCTACACCTTC. This sequence encodes CASTTRSTQVYGYTF.

This clone showed up just once. The rearrangement uses TRBV5-1 and TRBJ1-4; no reliable D call. The germline gives CDR1 SGHRS, CDR2 YFSETQ. The V gene lost 0 bases and the J gene lost 5 bases, with 8 bases spanning the gap. This CDR3 has 14 residues. The CDR3 loop reads CASSLGTVNEKLFF. The CDR3, as DNA: TGCGCCAGCAGCTTGGGCACAGTCAATGAAAAACTGTTTTTT.

This clone is a singleton in its sample. This chain connects TRBV10-1 to TRBJ2-4; 9 nucleotides match TRBD1. CDR3 length: 15 amino acids. Per the germline V gene, CDR1 is WNHNN and CDR2 is SYGVQD (reference sequence). The J segment lost 1 base and the V segment lost 6 bases, leaving 4 bases of the junction unmatched. The CDR3 coding sequence is TGCGCCAGCAGAATCACAGGGGGCGCCAAAAACATTCAGTACTTC. Amino acids: CASRITGGAKNIQYF.

The chain is built from TRBV20-1 and TRBJ2-7; maybe TRBD1 (6 bases). Germline CDR1 is DFQATT and CDR2 is SNEGSKA (reference sequence). The CDR3 runs 15 residues. V lost 3 bases and J lost 3, with 18 bases in between. In DNA form, the CDR3 reads TGCAGTGCTAGTAGGGGTAACAGGGAAAGCTACGAGCAGTACTTC. Residues: CSASRGNRESYEQYF.

The rearrangement joins TRBV18 to TRBJ1-2; D is ambiguous. V lost 3 bases to trimming and J lost 4 bases, with 12 bases between them. CDR3 size: 14 residues. In germline, CDR1 is KGHSH, CDR2 LQKENI. CDR3 sequence reads: CASSPSMETYGYTF. The CDR3 coding sequence is TGTGCCAGCTCACCTTCTATGGAGACCTATGGCTACACCTTC.

V and J are TRBV10-1 and TRBJ1-1, with D possibly being TRBD1 (5 bases). Germline loops: CDR1 WNHNN, CDR2 SYGVQD (reference sequence). Trimming took off 6 bases at V and 0 bases at J, with 8 bases between the two ends. The CDR3 is 13 amino acids. CDR3 bases: TGCGCCAGCAGCGTACAGGTGAACACTGAAGCTTTCTTT. This translates into CASSVQVNTEAFF.

V and J are TRBV6-5 and TRBJ2-7; D ambiguous. Deletions cut 10 bases from V and 4 bases from J, with 8 bases between. The CDR3 runs to 10 residues. Germline-derived CDR1 and CDR2 are MNHEY and SVGAGI. This CDR3 reads CATQRYEQYF. CDR3 DNA sequence: TGTGCCACCCAGAGGTACGAGCAGTACTTC.

The chain carries TRBV7-6 and TRBJ2-1, with TRBD2 matching over 11 bases. J lost 9 bases, V lost 5 bases, and 12 bases had no gene match. CDR3 length equals 16 residues. Germline values: CDR1 SGHVS, CDR2 FNYEAQ. The CDR3 protein is CASSLLLAGGRGEQFF. CDR3 DNA: TGTGCCAGCAGCCTTCTCTTAGCGGGAGGGCGCGGTGAGCAGTTCTTC.

V and J are TRBV6-1 and TRBJ2-7, with a possible D match to TRBD1 (5 bases). Germline CDR1 is MNHNS and CDR2 is SASEGT. V lost 5 bases and J 6 bases, leaving 17 bases between the germline ends. This CDR3 contains 14 residues. The CDR3 nucleotides are TGTGCCAGCAGTTCCTCCCTTCAGGGTACCGAGCAGTACTTC. It codes for CASSSSLQGTEQYF.

This rearrangement joins TRBV5-1 to TRBJ2-3; TRBD2 aligns across 10 bases. Germline values: CDR1 SGHRS, CDR2 YFSETQ. This CDR3 has 16 residues. The junction had 9 bases not matched to a gene; V was cut back by 4 bases and J by 4 bases. The CDR3 reads CASSPRVAGGSDTQYF. CDR3 nucleotides: TGCGCCAGCAGCCCACGGGTAGCGGGAGGATCAGATACGCAGTATTTT.

In its sample, this clone was seen a few times. This rearrangement joins TRBV18 to TRBJ2-2; TRBD1 matches at 8 bases. The CDR3 spans 14 residues. Germline V gene sequence: CDR1 KGHSH, CDR2 LQKENI. The trim removed 3 bases at V and 3 bases at J, leaving 0 bases unmatched. The CDR3 DNA follows: TGTGCCAGCTCACCGGGACAGGACACCGGGGAGCTGTTTTTT. Protein sequence: CASSPGQDTGELFF. The full variable domain, rest sourced from reference TRBV18 and TRBJ2-2, is NAGVMQNPRHLVRRRGQEARLRCSPMKGHSHVYWYRQLPEEGLKFMVYLQKENIIDESGMPKERFSAEFPKEGPSILRIQQVVRGDSAAYFCASSPGQDTGELFFGEGSRLTVL.

The chain has TRBV10-3 and TRBJ1-6; tentatively, D is TRBD1 (5 bases). In germline, CDR1 is ENHRY, CDR2 SYGVKD. The CDR3 consists of 15 residues. V was shortened by 6 bases and J by 7 bases, with 16 bases between the two germline ends. For the CDR3, the DNA is TGTGCCATCAGCGACTGGCGGGGCGGAAATTCACCCCTCCACTTT. Translating gives CAISDWRGGNSPLHF.

The chain links TRBV9 to TRBJ2-4; 7 nucleotides match TRBD1. V dropped 3 bases and J dropped 5; count of bases not matched to a gene: 8. The CDR3 runs to 15 residues. The germline V gene encodes CDR1 SGDLS and CDR2 YYNGEE. The CDR3 DNA reads TGTGCCAGCAGCGGAGAGACAGGGTTCGAAAACATTCAGTACTTC. Translated, it gives CASSGETGFENIQYF. Based on the CDR3 plus reference TRBV9 and TRBJ2-4, the full variable domain is DSGVTQTPKHLITATGQRVTLRCSPRSGDLSVYWYQQSLDQGLQFLIQYYNGEERAKGNILERFSAQQFPDLHSELNLSSLELGDSALYFCASSGETGFENIQYFGAGTRLSVL.

This sequence joins TRBV5-1 and TRBJ2-7; TRBD2 might be the D (6 bases). V lost 4 bases to trimming and J lost 7 bases, with 12 bases between them. Germline assignment: CDR1 SGHRS and CDR2 YFSETQ. The CDR3 extends over 12 amino acids. The CDR3 region is CASSATSTEQYF. The CDR3 DNA reads as TGCGCCAGCAGCGCAACTAGCACAGAGCAGTACTTC.

The genes are TRBV6-1 and TRBJ1-4, with D unclear. CDR3 length equals 14 residues. The V gene's germline CDR1 is MNHNS and CDR2 SASEGT. V lost 3 bases to trimming and J lost 3 bases, with 8 bases between them. The CDR3 spells CASSEWGANEKLFF. The CDR3 DNA reads as TGTGCCAGCAGTGAGTGGGGAGCTAATGAAAAACTGTTTTTT.

The chain couples TRBV7-3 to TRBJ2-5, with D perhaps TRBD2 (6 bases). CDR1 is SGHTA and CDR2 is FQGTGA in the germline V gene. CDR3 size: 15 residues. Between the trimmed V and J ends, which lost 2 bases and 4 bases, there was a span of 14 bases. The CDR3 loop is CASSLGISGSETQYF. The DNA for the CDR3 is TGTGCCAGCAGCTTAGGTATTAGCGGATCAGAGACCCAGTACTTC.

This chain connects TRBV18 to TRBJ1-1; maybe TRBD1 (5 bases). Germline V gene data show CDR1 as KGHSH and CDR2 as LQKENI. V lost 4 bases to trimming and J lost 3 bases, with 12 bases between them. The CDR3 sequence is 14 residues long. DNA of the CDR3: TGTGCCAGCTCACTGCAGGGTATGGACACTGAAGCTTTCTTT. As protein: CASSLQGMDTEAFF.

V is TRBV2 and J is TRBJ1-2; D is unclear. The CDR3 extends over 14 amino acids. Per germline, CDR1 SNHLY and CDR2 FYNNEI. The V gene lost 4 bases and the J gene lost 5 bases, with 14 bases spanning the gap. The CDR3 is CASSGLQGSYGYTF. The CDR3 DNA sequence: TGTGCCAGCAGTGGGTTACAAGGGAGTTATGGCTACACCTTC. The whole variable domain, filled in from reference TRBV2 and TRBJ1-2, reads EPEVTQTPSHQVTQMGQEVILRCVPISNHLYFYWYRQILGQKVEFLVSFYNNEISEKSEIFDDQFSVERPDGSNFTLKIRSTKLEDSAMYFCASSGLQGSYGYTFGSGTRLTVV.

This clone was observed a handful of times. The rearrangement uses TRBV30 and TRBJ2-7; 13 nucleotides align to TRBD2. V shed 5 bases and J 12 bases; nucleotides not matched to a gene: 4. The CDR3 is made up of 11 amino acids. Germline V gives CDR1 GTSNPN, CDR2 SVGIG (reference sequence). CDR3 bases: TGTGCCTGGGGGACTAGCGGGGTTTGGTACTTC. This encodes CAWGTSGVWYF.

The V and J genes are TRBV7-2 and TRBJ1-4, with D possibly being TRBD1 (6 bases). Trimming removed 2 bases from V and 8 bases from J, with 15 bases in between. The CDR3 has 15 amino acids. The germline gives CDR1 SGHTA, CDR2 FQGNSA. The CDR3 region has the DNA TGTGCCAGCAGCTTACAGGGGTCTCTAGGGGAAAAACTGTTTTTT. Amino acids: CASSLQGSLGEKLFF.

The chain couples TRBV29-1 to TRBJ1-4; the D is unclear. This CDR3 spans 13 amino acids. Germline-derived CDR1 and CDR2 are SQVTM and ANQGSEA. Trimming left V 7 bases short and J 0 bases short, with 9 bases between. The CDR3 nucleotides are TGCAGCGCAGCAATGGCAACTAATGAAAAACTGTTTTTT. Its translation: CSAAMATNEKLFF.

The CDR3 reads CASSEFRTSNQPQHF. The CDR3 DNA sequence: TGTGCCAGCAGTGAATTTCGGACAAGCAATCAGCCCCAGCATTTT. The rearrangement uses TRBV6-1 and TRBJ1-5; possible D gene TRBD1, 5 bases. V lost 2 bases and J lost 1, with 9 bases in between. This CDR3 region has 15 residues. Germline assignment: CDR1 MNHNS and CDR2 SASEGT.

The J gene is TRBJ2-5, the V gene TRBV12-3 or TRBV12-4; the match to TRBD2 covers 8 bases. V was pared by 5 bases and J by 5 bases, with 4 bases of the junction left unmatched. This CDR3 contains 13 residues. CDR3 sequence: CASSKRERETQYF. DNA for the CDR3: TGTGCCAGCAGTAAGCGGGAGAGGGAGACCCAGTACTTC.

V and J are TRBV19 and TRBJ1-5, with D maybe TRBD1 (6 bases). Looked up from germline, CDR1 is LNHDA and CDR2 is SQIVND (reference sequence). V lost 7 bases to trimming and J lost 3 bases, with 13 bases between them. The CDR3 is 14 amino acids. The CDR3 region has the DNA TGTGCCAGTACGATGGGGGGGCACAATCAGCCCCAGCATTTT. Its translation: CASTMGGHNQPQHF.

The chain joins TRBV19 to TRBJ1-1; D not certain. The germline gives CDR1 LNHDA, CDR2 SQIVND (reference sequence). The ends were cut back, 2 bases at V and 8 bases at J, with 9 bases in the middle. The CDR3 has 12 residues. The CDR3 protein is CASSITGSEAFF. The CDR3, as DNA: TGTGCCAGTAGTATAACCGGGTCGGAAGCTTTCTTT.

This chain joins TRBV3-1 (or the pseudogene TRBV3-2) and TRBJ1-6; TRBD1 agrees at 7 bases. After removal of 0 bases from V and 7 bases from J, the junction contained 6 bases not matched to a gene. Per the germline V gene, CDR1 is LGHDT and CDR2 is YNNKEL (reference sequence). This CDR3 contains 16 residues. The CDR3 coding sequence is TGTGCCAGCAGCCAAGATTGGGGCAGGGGGAATTCACCCCTCCACTTT. Its protein product is CASSQDWGRGNSPLHF.